The TCR beta chain described here comes from a study of cytomegalovirus exposure and HLA in healthy donors (dated by TCRdb to about 2017). In terms of the full investigation: According to an earlier analysis of 587 of the donors, about 180 million T cells yielded some 110 million unique TCR beta sequences and 276 Gb of sequence data. The T cell repertoires of under 700 subjects were profiled by immunosequencing and related to cytomegalovirus serostatus. In the later analysis, no new phenotypic data were used to find candidate immune exposures; instead, reliance was placed on TCR beta sequences and their occurrence across donors. HLA typing covered class I and class II loci at four-digit resolution. Among the roughly 400 genotyped donors, more than 70% belonged to the genetic ancestry cluster associated with self-reported Caucasian donors. The study aimed to test whether signatures of past pathogen exposure could be identified by cataloging public T cell receptors. A later genetic analysis used genome-wide SNP genotypes for about 65% of the 666 donors, treating that subset as a discovery cohort. An early release covering 500 to 750 HLA-typed donors comprised 250 to 350 gigabases of sequencing data and tens of millions of unique TCR sequences. To decide whether each TCR beta V gene segment behaved as functional or pseudogenic, an earlier analysis of some 570 of the donors relied on high-throughput TCR beta sequencing. High-throughput TCR immunosequencing, statistical association of individual TCRs with disease status, and machine learning were combined to predict cytomegalovirus infection status. Along with the roughly 710-subject first cohort, a separate validation cohort of 120 different subjects was used. In a later analysis, previously published TCR beta repertoires from 600 to 850 donors were re-analyzed and high-resolution HLA genotyping was added so that TCR occurrence patterns could be studied. Across under 500 genotyped donors of the cohort, an average of 235,054 unique TCR beta nucleotide sequences per donor were sequenced, and roughly 20% of those sequences were non-productive. Roughly 5 DR-DQ haplotypes were handled as single units for association and clustering because linkage in the cohort was strong. The number of donors typed differed by locus, with roughly 629-640 for A, B, C, DRB1 and DQB1, about 500 for DQA1, 600 to 610 for DPA1, and some 450 for DPB1. All discovery cohort repertoires had been generated on a single sequencing platform. Donor age, sex, ethnicity and CMV serostatus were compiled alongside the repertoire data. The investigation overall reported the following: The earlier analysis of 587 of the donors excluded fewer than 20 rarely observed V segments, including chromosome 9 orphons, because counts were too low. In an earlier analysis of roughly 500 of the donors, most TCR beta V segments appeared in productive rearrangements about 87% or about 30% of the time, broadly matching IMGT annotations. The authors suggested that the approach could potentially be extended to other disease states and immunological phenotypes. According to a later analysis, parvovirus B19, influenza, CMV and Epstein-Barr virus appeared linked to several top co-occurrence clusters. A group of highly shared sequence variants was considered likely to be a technical artifact of the sequencing pipeline. Compared with equally common non-associated chains, HLA-associated TCR beta chains in a later analysis were more clonally expanded and had lower generation probabilities. V-gene and J-gene trimming of TCR beta chains was associated with a missense DCLRE1C variant in a later genetic analysis, and the association was replicated in an independent cohort. A further reported finding was that TCR beta sequences accurately predicted the HLA-A and HLA-B alleles for most subjects in the first cohort. In the study, 150 to 200 TCR beta chains were listed as associated with cytomegalovirus. A later analysis found that TCR association rates varied across HLA loci, with DRB1 alleles showing the most associated TCRs and HLA-C alleles the fewest. Because some donors lacked HLA typing at each locus, the association tests relied only on the typed subset. Most TCR sequences were seen in very few donors, while some public TCRs were found in many individuals. The cohort was sequenced for TCR beta chains only, and without alpha or paired-chain data the features that could be detected were limited. In vitro tests confirmed that a few of the cytomegalovirus-associated TCR beta chains recognize cytomegalovirus antigens. Some IMGT-functional V segments, including TRBV6-2 and TRBV6-3, could not be told apart with the 87-base-pair reads, so those segments were excluded. Presence/absence analyses assumed roughly uniform sequencing depth across donors, an assumption that may not hold. Linkage disequilibrium might explain the correlated functional status among segregating V segments, but an unknown experimental factor could not be ruled out. At a false discovery rate of 0.05, a later analysis linked 15,000 to 20,000 TCR beta sequences to specific HLA alleles. Compared with the 666-donor mean, donors in an Asian-associated ancestry cluster had fewer N-insertions in productive TCRs, according to a later genetic analysis. For the cohort, immune exposure information was limited to CMV serostatus. When HLA alleles, especially DR and DQ, strongly co-occurred, TCR associations were difficult to assign to individual alleles. In both the original and validation cohorts, the classifier was reported to diagnose cytomegalovirus status with high specificity and sensitivity. In a later analysis, most CMV-associated TCR beta chains were found to appear HLA-restricted, with HLA associations seemingly driven largely by CMV exposure.

Inclusive of the bounding cysteine and phenylalanine, the CDR3 is 16 residues long. The read is trimmed to its CDR3 DNA, 48 bases read in frame from base 1. CDR1 SNHLY and CDR2 FYNNEI were looked up in the germline V gene. Trimming at the junction amounts to 1 base on V and 0 bases on J, and the germline ends lie 11 bases apart. The library was generated by the immunoSEQ multiplex PCR assay. For the multiplex PCR, a mixture combining 60 forward primers for TCR Vbeta segments and 13 reverse primers for TCR Jbeta segments was used. Amplification of the CDR3 region of rearranged TCR beta genes was performed with a multiplex PCR assay on genomic DNA. The amplified TCR beta libraries were sequenced on the Illumina HiSeq System as 87-base-pair reads. The study's processing was this. In a later analysis, tens of millions of unique TCR beta chains were counted across the roughly 700 repertoires, and roughly 10 million of these chains were shared by at least two donors. A nearest-neighbor algorithm error-corrected the raw reads and collapsed the reads into unique sequences, merging closely related sequences to remove PCR and sequencing errors. Alignment of CDR3 sequences to IMGT reference sequences was used to assign V, D and J gene segments. Each retained sequence needed at least a six-nucleotide match to both a V gene segment and a J gene segment. Rearrangements were called productive when the CDR3 lacked stop codons and stayed in frame with V and J; all others were non-productive. Following IMGT convention, CDR3 was defined as the stretch from the second conserved V-encoded cysteine up to the conserved J-encoded phenylalanine. In an earlier analysis of more than 550 of the donors, sequences lacking an unambiguous match to a single V gene segment were excluded. An earlier analysis of approximately 590 of the donors called V segments functional above 56.7% productive rearrangements and segregating when the between-donor standard deviation exceeded 5%. A statistical classification framework was built for diagnosing cytomegalovirus status from the catalog of TCR beta chain sequences. A later analysis assigned V and J genes by comparing TCR nucleotide sequences with IMGT/GENE-DB human TR gene sequences. In a later analysis, CDR3 sequences and most-parsimonious VDJ recombination scenarios were assigned using the TCRdist pipeline. A later analysis defined each TCR beta chain by its CDR3 amino acid sequence plus V-gene family, and excluded reads lacking a unique V-gene family. As a way to deal with suspected cross-contamination and a sequencing artifact, a later analysis dropped 500 to 700 nucleotide sequences that were highly shared and had low generation probability. In a later analysis, a clonal expansion index for each public chain was calculated from normalized within-repertoire ranks of inferred template counts. In a later analysis, generation probabilities were computed with a VDJ recombination model fitted to out-of-frame rearrangements, and the resulting probabilities were checked against IGoR. In a later analysis, TCR-TCR, TCR-HLA and TCR-CMV co-occurrence was scored with hypergeometric tests, and a repertoire-size bias correction was applied to TCR pairs. To estimate false discovery rates, a later analysis permuted the HLA or CMV assignments 20 times. In a later analysis, co-occurring TCRs were grouped using DBSCAN, with TCRdist sequence similarity added in when clustering inside HLA-allele-positive subsets. Co-occurrence clustering excluded repertoires with fewer than 30,000 or more than 120,000 public chains, plus five with anomalous nucleotide sharing. In TCRdb, the immuneACCESS table is reduced to in-frame sequences with V and J assigned. These tables do not hold every clone; where another copy was compared, an unresolved V gene accounts for under half, and the others remain unexplained. The DNA was the basis for D and trimming; V, J and clone size are from that table. This sample lists some 98,000 clones; about 81% were detected once. The top ten hold about 1.5% of the sample.

The cohort was made up of 500 to 850 healthy bone marrow donors. Cohort members were all nominally healthy when sampled, although unrecorded immune exposures were likely present. The donor tested CMV seronegative and was one of the 352 seronegative cohort members. Every donor gave a peripheral blood sample, and the peripheral blood mononuclear cells from that sample were used for TCR beta sequencing. The Qiagen DNeasy Blood Extraction Kit was used to extract genomic DNA from the blood cell samples. Remarks on this clone: Its antigen is unknown. No much larger clone is present one base from it, and per-base qualities are unavailable.

This sequence originates from a man between 35 and 55 years old in good health and CMV-seronegative. The source material was PBMCs. Here the chain combines TRBV2 and TRBJ2-3; a tentative D call is TRBD1 (6 bases match). The sequenced DNA: TGTGCCAGCAGTGAAGGGGACATCCCTAGCACAGATACGCAGTATTTT. It encodes CASSEGDIPSTDTQYF.